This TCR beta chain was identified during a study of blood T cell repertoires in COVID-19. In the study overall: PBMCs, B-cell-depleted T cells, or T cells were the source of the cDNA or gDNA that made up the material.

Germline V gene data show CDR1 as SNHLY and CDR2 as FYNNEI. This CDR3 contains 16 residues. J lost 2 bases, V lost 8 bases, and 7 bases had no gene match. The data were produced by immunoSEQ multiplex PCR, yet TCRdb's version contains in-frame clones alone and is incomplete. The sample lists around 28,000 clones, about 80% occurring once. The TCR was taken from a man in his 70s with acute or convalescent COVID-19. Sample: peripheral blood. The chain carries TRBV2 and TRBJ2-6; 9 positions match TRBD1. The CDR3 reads CASAGDRAAGANVLTF. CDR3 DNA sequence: TGTGCCAGCGCGGGGGACAGGGCGGCTGGGGCCAACGTCCTGACTTTC.